The present T cell receptor beta chain was sequenced within a study of neurological immune-mediated disorders. General study results and limits: HTLV-1-associated myelopathy had the most TCR clonal expansion, and multiple sclerosis had the least, less than healthy controls. None of the CDR3 amino acid sequences of expanded clones recurred across subjects, suggesting private repertoires in all groups.

Time point meaning: longitudinal time-point 2. Where libraries were unsorted, they were derived from 2 million PBMCs stored at -80 degrees C. This clonotype was detected many times. Antigen: not known. The CDR3 runs to 12 residues. V lost 10 bases, J lost 0 bases, and 1 base stayed unmatched. Germline V lookup: CDR1 ENHRY, CDR2 SYGVKD. The cDNA was produced through 5'RACE with 10-nucleotide random UMIs. From the 5' RACE reads, TCRdb called clonotypes with MiXCR, one entry per CDR3 protein. The sample holds roughly 98,000 distinct CDR3 sequences, around 14% seen once. The clonotype originates from a female donor with HTLV-1-associated myelopathy (HAM/TSP). The V and J genes are TRBV10-3 and TRBJ1-1, with 8 bases identical to TRBD1. Specimen: PBMCs. Written as DNA, the CDR3 is TGTGCCAACAGGGGGATGAACACTGAAGCTTTCTTT. Translating gives CANRGMNTEAFF.